This T cell receptor (beta chain) was found in a study of OX40 agonist ivuxolimab in advanced cancers. Overall study context: The eligibility criteria allowed prior anti-PD-1, anti-PD-L1 or anti-CTLA-4 therapy, and 40% had some. Partial response was recorded in three patients: one hepatocellular carcinoma and two cutaneous melanoma cases. Study-level findings and limits: Antigen specificity was not determined for the expanded peripheral T cells.

As regards this clone: Antigen unknown.

TCRdb keeps only in-frame clones here, not all; method: immunoSEQ multiplex PCR. Among tens of thousands of clones listed, roughly 82% were seen once. The germline V and J ends were trimmed by 1 base and 3 bases, with 16 bases remaining between them. The CDR3 extends over 16 amino acids. Germline-derived CDR1 and CDR2 are SGHTA and FQGNSA. The chain employs TRBV7-2 and TRBJ2-7; D might be TRBD2 (6 bases). The receptor was derived from an adult with an advanced solid tumor such as melanoma, head and neck, liver or kidney cancer. The sample consisted of CD4+ or CD8+ T cells sorted from blood, taken in a trial of the OX40 agonist ivuxolimab. CDR3 coding DNA: TGTGCCAGCAGCTTAGAGGGAACCGGGAGTTTCTACGAGCAGTACTTC. This gives the protein CASSLEGTGSFYEQYF. Drawing the rest from reference TRBV7-2 and TRBJ2-7, the complete variable domain is GAGVSQSPSNKVTEKGKDVELRCDPISGHTALYWYRQSLGQGLEFLIYFQGNSAPDKSGLPSDRFSAERTGGSVSTLTIQRTQQEDSAVYLCASSLEGTGSFYEQYFGPGTRLTVT.